This entry lists 27 T cell receptor beta chains sequenced from one sample in a study of blood T cell repertoires in COVID-19. Data came from immunoSEQ multiplex PCR; TCRdb stores just in-frame clones and leaves some out. The data contain 120,000 or so clones, almost 80% of them singletons. The sequencing input was peripheral blood. The receptors originated from a woman aged 80 or older with active or convalescent COVID-19.

This clone was counted at least ten times. The chain is built from TRBV9 and TRBJ2-7; tentatively, D is TRBD2 (7 bases). This CDR3 has 15 amino acids. Per germline, CDR1 SGDLS and CDR2 YYNGEE. V shed 3 bases and J shed 1 base, with 14 bases lying between them. The CDR3 loop reads CASSGGGAHSYEQYF. DNA of the CDR3: TGTGCCAGCAGCGGAGGGGGGGCGCATTCCTACGAGCAGTACTTC.

V gene TRBV20-1 combines with J gene TRBJ2-7; D gene unclear. Germline V lookup: CDR1 DFQATT, CDR2 SNEGSKA (reference sequence). The CDR3 contains 13 residues. Trimming cost V 3 bases and J 4 bases, with 13 bases left between them. CDR3 bases: TGCAGTGCTAGTTTAACAGTGGGTTACGAGCAGTACTTC. This codes for CSASLTVGYEQYF.

The chain uses TRBV5-1 and TRBJ2-3, with D perhaps matching TRBD1 (8 bases). V lost 2 bases and J 7 bases, leaving 17 bases between the germline ends. There are 15 residues in the CDR3. Germline V gene lookup returns CDR1 SGHRS and CDR2 YFSETQ. The CDR3 DNA reads as TGCGCCAGCAGCTTCTACAGGGGGGGAGTAAATACGCAGTATTTT. Protein: CASSFYRGGVNTQYF.

The chain links TRBV7-2 to TRBJ2-2; D remains unclear. CDR1 is SGHTA, CDR2 FQGNSA, per germline. The CDR3 has 16 amino acids. V lost 3 bases to trimming and J lost 2 bases, with 13 bases between them. CDR3 loop: CASSLTRLENTGELFF. In DNA form, the CDR3 reads TGTGCCAGCAGCTTGACGAGACTTGAAAACACCGGGGAGCTGTTTTTT.

The rearrangement links TRBV11-2 to TRBJ2-7, with a weak D call TRBD1 (5 bases). The CDR3 spans 14 residues. Germline CDR1 reads SGHAT; CDR2 reads FQNNGV. The ends were cut back, 1 base at V and 6 bases at J, with 13 bases in the middle. CDR3 residues: CASSLVGRVGEQYF. Written as DNA, the CDR3 is TGTGCCAGCAGCTTAGTGGGCAGGGTAGGCGAGCAGTACTTC.

This clone was seen a handful of times. CDR3 in amino acids: CASSLGTGAYEQYF. In nucleotides, the CDR3 is TGCGCCAGCAGCTTGGGAACAGGAGCCTACGAGCAGTACTTC. The chain links TRBV5-1 to TRBJ2-7; tentatively, D is TRBD1 (5 bases). The ends were cut back, 0 bases at V and 2 bases at J, with 9 bases in the middle. The CDR3 has 14 residues. CDR1 is SGHRS and CDR2 is YFSETQ in the germline V gene.

The chain carries TRBV20-1 and TRBJ2-3; TRBD1 might be the D (6 bases). Trimming shortened V by 3 bases and J by 4 bases, and 14 bases separated the two germline ends. Germline CDR1 reads DFQATT; CDR2 reads SNEGSKA (reference sequence). The CDR3 is made up of 14 amino acids. The CDR3 DNA reads as TGCAGTGCTAGTCCCAGAACAGGGCCAGATACGCAGTATTTT. Protein sequence: CSASPRTGPDTQYF.

The chain is built from TRBV5-1 and TRBJ2-1; perhaps TRBD2 as D (6 bases). Trimming cost V 4 bases and J 4 bases, with 18 bases left between them. The CDR3 is 16 residues long. From germline, CDR1 is SGHRS and CDR2 YFSETQ. For the CDR3, the DNA is TGCGCCAGCAGCCCCGTAGCGGATGCCCCTTACAATGAGCAGTTCTTC. Amino acids: CASSPVADAPYNEQFF. Complete variable domain (other parts from reference TRBV5-1 and TRBJ2-1): KAGVTQTPRYLIKTRGQQVTLSCSPISGHRSVSWYQQTPGQGLQFLFEYFSETQRNKGNFPGRFSGRQFSNSRSEMNVSTLELGDSALYLCASSPVADAPYNEQFFGPGTRLTVL.

This chain joins TRBV5-1 and TRBJ1-4; D uncertain. Germline V gene data show CDR1 as SGHRS and CDR2 as YFSETQ. The V end lost 3 bases, the J end lost 0 bases, and 6 bases lay between the germline ends. This CDR3 is 14 amino acids long. CDR3 coding DNA: TGCGCCAGCAGCTCCCAATCAACTAATGAAAAACTGTTTTTT. Translation: CASSSQSTNEKLFF.

V usage is TRBV2 and J usage is TRBJ1-1; TRBD1 aligns across 7 bases. The CDR3 is 15 amino acids. The germline gives CDR1 SNHLY, CDR2 FYNNEI. V was clipped by 5 bases and J by 1 base; unmatched bases: 7. The CDR3 DNA follows: TGTGCCAGCAGTCGACAGGGTGTCGGGAACACTGAAGCTTTCTTT. This sequence encodes CASSRQGVGNTEAFF.

The CDR3 DNA follows: TGTGCCAGCTCTTCTGGACTAGCGGGACACAATGAGCAGTTCTTC. As protein: CASSSGLAGHNEQFF. The chain has TRBV18 and TRBJ2-1; 12 positions agree with TRBD2. The germline CDR1 and CDR2 sequences are KGHSH and LQKENI. This CDR3 contains 15 residues. With 6 bases clipped from V and 5 bases from J, the junction kept 5 bases outside the gene matches.

The gene calls are TRBV29-1 and TRBJ1-2; weak D call: TRBD1 (6 bases). Germline V gives CDR1 SQVTM, CDR2 ANQGSEA. The V and J ends lost 5 bases and 4 bases respectively, with 17 bases between them. The CDR3 extends over 14 amino acids. CDR3 sequence (DNA): TGCAGCGTTTACAGAGACAGGTTCGCCTATGGCTACACCTTC. Translating it yields CSVYRDRFAYGYTF.

This sequence joins TRBV7-6 and TRBJ1-5, with a weak D call TRBD1 (6 bases). The length of the CDR3 is 15 residues. Germline V lookup: CDR1 SGHVS, CDR2 FNYEAQ. Trimming removed 5 bases at V and 3 bases at J, with 14 bases between. The CDR3 coding sequence is TGTGCCAGCAGCCCTGAGGACAGCTTCAATCAGCCCCAGCATTTT. Translation: CASSPEDSFNQPQHF.

The chain combines TRBV10-2 with TRBJ1-2; D is unclear. The CDR3 has 13 amino acids. CDR1 is WSHSY and CDR2 is SAAADI in the germline V gene. V gave up 4 bases and J gave up 4 bases, with 10 bases separating them. Written as DNA, the CDR3 is TGCGCCAGCAGTGTGGACTTCCGCTATGGCTACACCTTC. Translation gives CASSVDFRYGYTF.

In its sample, this clone was seen a few times. V usage is TRBV11-3 and J usage is TRBJ1-3; D perhaps matches TRBD1 (5 bases). V gave up 5 bases and J gave up 9 bases, with 14 bases separating them. Looked up from germline, CDR1 is SGHNT and CDR2 is YENEEA. There are 13 residues in the CDR3. The CDR3 region is CASSQGQFATIYF. The CDR3 DNA sequence: TGTGCCAGCAGCCAGGGTCAATTCGCCACCATATATTTT. The variable domain in full, completed from reference TRBV11-3 and TRBJ1-3, reads EAGVVQSPRYKIIEKKQPVAFWCNPISGHNTLYWYLQNLGQGPELLIRYENEEAVDDSQLPKDRFSAERLKGVDSTLKIQPAELGDSAVYLCASSQGQFATIYFGEGSWLTVV.

The J gene is TRBJ2-3, the V gene TRBV15, with 8 bases lining up with TRBD1. The CDR3 loop spans 15 amino acids. Trimming cost V 10 bases and J 3 bases; bases outside gene matches: 12. Germline V gene lookup returns CDR1 LNHNV and CDR2 YYDKDF (reference sequence). The CDR3 DNA reads TGTGCCATTACGACTTGGACAGGGAGTACAGATACGCAGTATTTT. Translated: CAITTWTGSTDTQYF.

The V gene is TRBV18, the J gene TRBJ2-5; D is ambiguous. Trimming pared 4 bases from V and 2 bases from J, leaving 5 bases between. This CDR3 has 12 amino acids. Per germline, CDR1 KGHSH and CDR2 LQKENI. The CDR3, as DNA: TGTGCCAGCTCACAACGGCAAGAGACCCAGTACTTC. Protein sequence: CASSQRQETQYF.

The chain couples TRBV15 to TRBJ1-2; 10 nucleotides match TRBD1. The CDR3 is made up of 16 amino acids. The V and J ends lost 0 bases and 4 bases, in that order; junction bases with no gene match: 5. Germline V lookup: CDR1 LNHNV, CDR2 YYDKDF (reference sequence). CDR3 loop: CATSRDRDRGTYGYTF. The CDR3 nucleotides read TGTGCCACCAGCAGAGACAGGGACAGGGGAACCTATGGCTACACCTTC.

The chain combines TRBV11-2 with TRBJ1-2, with D maybe TRBD1 (5 bases). Trimming cost V 0 bases and J 7 bases, with 21 bases left between them. Germline CDR1 SGHAT, CDR2 FQNNGV. The CDR3 extends over 17 amino acids. The CDR3 sequence is CASSLEGFGGTPRGYTF. The CDR3 DNA reads as TGTGCCAGCAGCTTAGAGGGGTTCGGGGGGACTCCCCGTGGCTACACCTTC.

The V and J genes are TRBV28 and TRBJ1-2; perhaps TRBD1 as D (5 bases). The CDR3 runs 14 residues. Germline V gives CDR1 MDHEN, CDR2 SYDVKM. Trimming removed 7 bases from V and 3 bases from J, with 15 bases in between. CDR3 coding DNA: TGTGCCAGCACTCCACTGGACAAACACTATGGCTACACCTTC. It yields the protein CASTPLDKHYGYTF.

This clone was picked up a small number of times. The chain employs TRBV4-3 and TRBJ2-2; a possible D gene is TRBD2 (6 bases). This CDR3 is 15 amino acids long. Germline-derived CDR1 and CDR2 are LGHNA and YSLEER. V lost 1 base, J lost 1 base, and 7 bases lay in between. Here the CDR3 DNA reads TGCGCCAGCAGCCAAGCGGGACTGAACACCGGGGAGCTGTTTTTT. Its protein product is CASSQAGLNTGELFF.

V usage is TRBV15 and J usage is TRBJ1-5; D gene uncertain. The CDR3 length is 14 residues. Germline V gene lookup returns CDR1 LNHNV and CDR2 YYDKDF (reference sequence). Trimming left V 1 base short and J 5 bases short, with 9 bases between. In DNA form, the CDR3 reads TGTGCCACCAGCAGAGTTAGGAGCCATCAGCCCCAGCATTTT. Its protein product is CATSRVRSHQPQHF.

This clone occurred many times. The rearrangement links TRBV7-8 to TRBJ2-2, with TRBD2 identical over 8 bases. Germline V lookup: CDR1 SGHVS, CDR2 FQNEAQ. V trimming: 2 bases; J trimming: 1 base; junction bases outside the gene matches: 6. The CDR3 runs to 17 residues. CDR3 protein: CASSLYAGLGNTGELFF. CDR3 nucleotide sequence: TGTGCCAGCAGCTTATATGCGGGACTAGGGAACACCGGGGAGCTGTTTTTT.

This CDR3 is CASSGTDRGNSPLHF. In DNA form, the CDR3 reads TGTGCCAGCAGTGGGACCGACAGGGGTAATTCACCCCTCCACTTT. This chain joins TRBV2 and TRBJ1-6, with 8 bases that match TRBD1. V was clipped by 4 bases and J by 6 bases; unmatched bases: 5. The CDR3 has 15 amino acids. Germline assignment: CDR1 SNHLY and CDR2 FYNNEI.

The gene calls are TRBV24-1 and TRBJ2-7, with TRBD2 matching 13 bases. V shed 3 bases and J 5 bases; nucleotides not matched to a gene: 21. Germline V gene data show CDR1 as KGHDR and CDR2 as SFDVKD. The CDR3 spans 21 residues. CDR3 sequence: CATSDRRTSGSHKLVRHEQYF. As DNA, the CDR3 is TGTGCCACCAGTGATCGCCGGACTAGCGGGAGTCATAAGCTGGTTCGGCACGAGCAGTACTTC.

The chain combines TRBV4-1 with TRBJ1-2; weak D call: TRBD1 (6 bases). V was trimmed by 4 bases and J by 8 bases, leaving 14 bases between them. Germline-derived CDR1 and CDR2 are MGHRA and YSYEKL. The CDR3 runs 13 residues. Here the CDR3 DNA reads TGCGCCAGCAGCCCTAAGGGGGGGGAAGGCTACACCTTC. This translates into CASSPKGGEGYTF.

The chain links TRBV7-9 to TRBJ2-4, with 7 bases fitting TRBD2. Germline CDR1 SEHNR, CDR2 FQNEAQ (reference sequence). The CDR3 is made up of 15 amino acids. Trimming took 3 bases from V and 5 from J; bases not matched to a gene: 7. CDR3 residues: CASSFGAGVQNIQYF. The DNA for the CDR3 is TGTGCCAGCAGCTTTGGCGCGGGAGTGCAAAACATTCAGTACTTC.